This record covers a single TCR beta chain. The sample originates from a study of OX40 agonist ivuxolimab in advanced cancers. Study-level background: Ivuxolimab, which is an agonistic anti-OX40 (CD134) antibody, was administered to the patients. Three patients showed partial responses: one hepatocellular carcinoma and two cutaneous melanoma cases.

Method: immunoSEQ multiplex PCR; TCRdb's copy keeps in-frame clones and lacks some. The sample contains more than 15,000 clones, about nine tenths of which appear only once. Germline lookup yields CDR1 LNHNV and CDR2 YYDKDF (reference sequence). The CDR3 contains 13 residues. The V and J ends lost 5 bases and 1 base respectively, with 8 bases between them. The sample in question was CD4+ or CD8+ T cells sorted from blood, obtained in a trial of the OX40 agonist ivuxolimab. This TCR derives from an adult with an advanced solid tumor such as melanoma, head and neck, liver or kidney cancer. V and J are TRBV15 and TRBJ2-5; D remains ambiguous. The CDR3 DNA is TGTGCCACCAGCTCCCGGGTCCAAGAGACCCAGTACTTC. Translation gives CATSSRVQETQYF.